This TCR beta chain was profiled in a study of memory CD4+ T cells and cytomegalovirus serostatus. Study as a whole: Of the healthy Belgian adults, 9 or 10 were CMV seropositive and 20 to 30 seronegative.

Single viable CD3+CD4+CD8-CD45RO+ cells were sorted as the memory CD4+ T cells. Donors' CMV status reflects serum IgG against pp150, pp28, p38, p52. After thawing, CD4+ T cells were positively selected. In the original processing: After removing out-of-frame reads, over 2 million distinct TCRbeta sequences remained. Clones were sequenced by immunoSEQ multiplex PCR, and TCRdb holds only the in-frame ones, with some missing. That table supplies the V and J calls and clone size; D and trimming were determined from the DNA. The sample shows 70,000 or so clones, roughly 80% of them seen only once. The TCR originated in an adult in good health and CMV-seropositive. Sequencing used memory CD4+ T cells from blood.

The CDR3 spells CSVEEIRSTDTQYF. In DNA, the CDR3 is TGCAGCGTTGAAGAGATCCGGTCAACAGATACGCAGTATTTT. The rearrangement joins TRBV29-1 to TRBJ2-3; D is ambiguous. The CDR3 runs 14 residues. V lost 0 bases, J lost 3 bases, and 10 bases lay in between. The germline V gene encodes CDR1 SQVTM and CDR2 ANQGSEA.